This T cell receptor (beta chain) stems from a study of CXCR3-negative and CXCR3-positive naive CD8 T cells. The V gene's germline CDR1 is SNHLY and CDR2 FYNNEI. The CDR3 has 15 amino acids. Study observations and caveats: A higher hydrophobicity marked the TRB CDR3s of CXCR3-positive naive cells versus CXCR3-negative naive cells.

In regard to this clonotype: Its antigen is not identified.

UMI-labeled TRB cDNA libraries were prepared by 5' RACE. TCRdb re-called the 5' RACE reads; every CDR3 protein appears as one record, without DNA. This listing includes roughly 130,000 distinct CDR3 sequences. V gene TRBV2 combines with J gene TRBJ2-2; TCRdb selects TRBD1, and the lack of DNA leaves this call unchecked. The clonotype was recovered from a human donor in good health. Some clones in this sample may be carry-over from other donors' samples. Sequencing was carried out using naive CXCR3+ CD8+ T cells from blood. Subset meaning: CD45RO-CCR7+CD27+CD95- naive CD8+ T cells expressing CXCR3 (TNR3+). The CDR3 loop is CASSVFSPNTGELFF.